These 8 T cell receptor beta chains were sequenced from one sample in a study of shared clonotypes between healthy human individuals. Produced via immunoSEQ multiplex PCR; TCRdb's table is partial and in-frame only. The table lists about 1 million clones, around 76% of them singletons. The sample consisted of memory CD4+ T cells sorted from blood. The subset: CD45RA-negative fraction. Every receptor here comes from a young man in good health.

The chain couples TRBV7-9 to TRBJ1-4; 9 nucleotides match TRBD1. V shed 3 bases and J 6 bases; nucleotides not matched to a gene: 2. There are 14 residues in the CDR3. Germline CDR1 is SEHNR and CDR2 is FQNEAQ (reference sequence). This chain's CDR3 is CASSFGDRDEKLFF. The CDR3 nucleotides are TGTGCCAGCAGCTTTGGGGACAGGGATGAAAAACTGTTTTTT. Full variable domain (missing parts from reference TRBV7-9 and TRBJ1-4): DTGVSQNPRHKITKRGQNVTFRCDPISEHNRLYWYRQTLGQGPEFLTYFQNEAQLEKSRLLSDRFSAERPKGSFSTLEIQRTEQGDSAMYLCASSFGDRDEKLFFGSGTQLSVL.

The chain links TRBV12-5 to TRBJ1-4, with 12 bases that match TRBD1. The CDR3 loop spans 14 amino acids. Germline-derived CDR1 and CDR2 are LGHNT and FRNRAP. With 6 bases clipped from V and 7 bases from J, the junction kept 3 bases outside the gene matches. The CDR3 here is CASGKGQGAEKLFF. The CDR3 nucleotides read TGTGCTAGTGGCAAGGGACAGGGGGCTGAAAAACTGTTTTTT. The entire variable domain, with the rest obtained from reference TRBV12-5 and TRBJ1-4, is as follows: DARVTQTPRHKVTEMGQEVTMRCQPILGHNTVFWYRQTMMQGLELLAYFRNRAPLDDSGMPKDRFSAEMPDATLATLKIQPSEPRDSAVYFCASGKGQGAEKLFFGSGTQLSVL.

The J gene is TRBJ1-2, the V gene TRBV5-4; a weak D match, TRBD1 (5 bases). The V end was cut by 4 bases, the J end by 4 bases, with 14 bases between. The CDR3 has 14 residues. The germline V gene has CDR1 SGHNT and CDR2 YYREEE (reference sequence). The CDR3 loop reads CASSPGTYIYGYTF. The CDR3 DNA follows: TGTGCCAGCAGCCCAGGGACTTACATCTATGGCTACACCTTC. Full variable domain (remainder filled in from reference TRBV5-4 and TRBJ1-2): ETGVTQSPTHLIKTRGQQVTLRCSSQSGHNTVSWYQQALGQGPQFIFQYYREEENGRGNFPPRFSGLQFPNYSSELNVNALELDDSALYLCASSPGTYIYGYTFGSGTRLTVV.

The chain joins TRBV18 to TRBJ1-6, with a possible D match to TRBD1 (5 bases). CDR3 size: 16 residues. Trimming removed 3 bases at V and 2 bases at J, with 11 bases between. The germline gives CDR1 KGHSH, CDR2 LQKENI. The CDR3 loop is CASSPQQTAYNSPLHF. The CDR3 region has the DNA TGTGCCAGCTCACCCCAACAGACAGCCTATAATTCACCCCTCCACTTT.

J is TRBJ1-1 and V is TRBV2, with D uncertain. The CDR3 runs to 11 residues. Germline V gene lookup returns CDR1 SNHLY and CDR2 FYNNEI. Trimming took 3 bases from V and 10 from J, leaving 9 bases between them. The CDR3 sequence is CASSDRVRAFF. Written as DNA, the CDR3 is TGTGCCAGCAGTGATAGGGTACGAGCTTTCTTT.

This clone showed up many times. The chain employs TRBV5-8 and TRBJ2-2, with D possibly called TRBD1 or TRBD2 (5 bases each). Germline CDR1 SGHTS, CDR2 YDEGEE. V lost 0 bases and J lost 8, with 17 bases in between. CDR3 size: 16 residues. In nucleotides, the CDR3 is TGTGCCAGCAGCTTGGGGCAGCGGTCAGGGCCTGGGGAGCTGTTTTTT. The encoded protein is CASSLGQRSGPGELFF.

The CDR3 region is CASSAPGVETQYF. CDR3 coding DNA: TGTGCCAGCAGTGCTCCCGGGGTCGAGACCCAGTACTTC. The rearrangement links TRBV2 to TRBJ2-5; tentatively, D is TRBD2 (5 bases). Trimming cost V 4 bases and J 5 bases, with 11 bases left between them. Germline CDR1 is SNHLY and CDR2 is FYNNEI. The CDR3 spans 13 residues.

On this clone itself: This sample also contains other DNA sequences that code for the same CDR3. The V gene is TRBV5-4, the J gene TRBJ2-7, with TRBD1 matching over 7 bases. This CDR3 is built from 13 residues. The germline V gene has CDR1 SGHNT and CDR2 YYREEE (reference sequence). Trimming cost V 4 bases and J 2 bases; bases outside gene matches: 3. CDR3 in amino acids: CASSRDRPYEQYF. The CDR3 coding sequence is TGTGCCAGCAGCCGGGACAGACCCTACGAGCAGTACTTC.